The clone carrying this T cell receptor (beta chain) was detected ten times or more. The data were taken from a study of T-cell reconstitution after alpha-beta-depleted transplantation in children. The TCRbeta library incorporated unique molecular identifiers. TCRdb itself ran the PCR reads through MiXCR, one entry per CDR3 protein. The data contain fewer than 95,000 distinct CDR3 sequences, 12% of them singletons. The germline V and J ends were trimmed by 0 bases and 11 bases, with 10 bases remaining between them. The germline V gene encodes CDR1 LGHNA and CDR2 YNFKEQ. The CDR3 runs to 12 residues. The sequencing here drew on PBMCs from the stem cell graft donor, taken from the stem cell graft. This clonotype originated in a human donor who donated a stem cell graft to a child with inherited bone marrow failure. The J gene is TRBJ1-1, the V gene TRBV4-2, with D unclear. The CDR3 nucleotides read TGTGCCAGCAGCCAAGAGGGAGTAAGCGCTTTCTTT. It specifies CASSQEGVSAFF.